The 28 T cell receptor beta chains below all came from one sample that was sequenced in a study of shared clonotypes between healthy human individuals. CD45RO-negative CD8 cells positively selected for CCR7 made up the naive population, which excluded terminally differentiated effector memory CD45RA+ cells. Profiled with immunoSEQ multiplex PCR; TCRdb holds only in-frame clones, not every one. The repertoire holds more than 2 million clones, with about 95% as singletons. The sequenced sample was naive CD8+ T cells sorted from blood. The receptors originated from a man aged 18 to 29 in good health.

In this sample, this clone turned up once. The chain carries TRBV28 and TRBJ2-7; TRBD2 matches 7 bases. The CDR3 covers 15 residues. V was pared by 3 bases and J by 6 bases, with 11 bases of the junction left unmatched. Germline lookup yields CDR1 MDHEN and CDR2 SYDVKM. CDR3 amino acids: CASSFLGEGHAEQYF. The CDR3 DNA reads as TGTGCCAGCAGTTTTTTAGGGGAGGGCCATGCCGAGCAGTACTTC.

The rearrangement joins TRBV5-1 to TRBJ1-6; TRBD1 aligns across 8 bases. After removal of 4 bases from V and 11 bases from J, the junction contained 23 bases not matched to a gene. The CDR3 extends over 19 amino acids. The germline CDR1 and CDR2 sequences are SGHRS and YFSETQ. CDR3 sequence (DNA): TGCGCCAGCAGCCCCTCCGGGACAGGCCTCTCCTGGGATCGTGCACCCCTCCACTTT. Amino acid sequence: CASSPSGTGLSWDRAPLHF. The variable domain in full, completed from reference TRBV5-1 and TRBJ1-6, reads KAGVTQTPRYLIKTRGQQVTLSCSPISGHRSVSWYQQTPGQGLQFLFEYFSETQRNKGNFPGRFSGRQFSNSRSEMNVSTLELGDSALYLCASSPSGTGLSWDRAPLHFGNGTRLTVT.

This chain links TRBV4-1 with TRBJ2-5; D uncertain. CDR1 MGHRA and CDR2 YSYEKL come from the germline V gene. The CDR3 consists of 14 residues. V dropped 3 bases and J dropped 2 bases, with 10 bases sitting between them. The CDR3 DNA reads as TGCGCCAGCAGCCAGTCTAACTCACAAGAGACCCAGTACTTC. This gives the protein CASSQSNSQETQYF.

The chain joins TRBV7-3 to TRBJ1-1; D might be TRBD1 (6 bases). Trimming left V 5 bases short and J 4 bases short, with 14 bases between. Germline CDR1 reads SGHTA; CDR2 reads FQGTGA. The CDR3 covers 14 residues. The CDR3 DNA reads TGTGCCAGCAGCCTGACAGGTTGGCGCACTGAAGCTTTCTTT. Its translation: CASSLTGWRTEAFF.

Note on this clone: Other DNA sequences in the same sample also yield this CDR3. The V and J genes are TRBV7-9 and TRBJ1-2; tentatively, D is TRBD1 (6 bases). The germline V gene encodes CDR1 SEHNR and CDR2 FQNEAQ (reference sequence). Trimming removed 2 bases from V and 2 bases from J, with 9 bases in between. This CDR3 region has 14 residues. The DNA for the CDR3 is TGTGCCAGCAGCTTATCAGGGGCAAACTATGGCTACACCTTC. Protein: CASSLSGANYGYTF.

This chain connects TRBV9 to TRBJ2-7, with no clear D. The CDR3 has 14 residues. Germline CDR1 and CDR2: SGDLS and YYNGEE. V shed 3 bases and J shed 3 bases, with 13 bases lying between them. The CDR3 region is CASSEGSLGYEQYF. The CDR3 DNA is TGTGCCAGCAGCGAGGGTTCCCTGGGCTACGAGCAGTACTTC. The variable domain in full, completed from reference TRBV9 and TRBJ2-7, reads DSGVTQTPKHLITATGQRVTLRCSPRSGDLSVYWYQQSLDQGLQFLIQYYNGEERAKGNILERFSAQQFPDLHSELNLSSLELGDSALYFCASSEGSLGYEQYFGPGTRLTVT.

This clone has a single count. The rearrangement links TRBV9 to TRBJ2-2; 9 bases line up with TRBD2. Trimming at V came to 4 bases and at J to 3 bases, leaving 10 bases not matched to a gene. From germline, CDR1 is SGDLS and CDR2 YYNGEE. The CDR3 has 17 amino acids. The CDR3 here is CASSTPRGGGDTGELFF. The CDR3 DNA sequence: TGTGCCAGCAGCACCCCCCGCGGGGGGGGCGACACCGGGGAGCTGTTTTTT.

This clone was observed a single time. The chain couples TRBV7-6 to TRBJ1-2; D is uncertain. Germline values: CDR1 SGHVS, CDR2 FNYEAQ. This CDR3 has 14 amino acids. The V and J ends lost 5 bases and 5 bases respectively, with 15 bases between them. Here the CDR3 DNA reads TGTGCCAGCAGCCCATCCGACGGAGAATATGGCTACACCTTC. Translated: CASSPSDGEYGYTF.

The chain couples TRBV9 to TRBJ2-3; D might be TRBD1 or TRBD2, each matching 5 bases. From germline, CDR1 is SGDLS and CDR2 YYNGEE. CDR3 length: 16 amino acids. V lost 3 bases to trimming and J lost 2 bases, with 16 bases between them. The CDR3 region is CASSEASWGNTDTQYF. The CDR3 coding sequence is TGTGCCAGCAGCGAAGCCTCTTGGGGGAACACAGATACGCAGTATTTT.

J is TRBJ2-7 and V is TRBV29-1, with D possibly TRBD1 on 6 matching bases. The CDR3 loop spans 12 amino acids. Germline loops: CDR1 SQVTM, CDR2 ANQGSEA. V dropped 5 bases and J dropped 2 bases, with 10 bases sitting between them. This CDR3 reads CSVSGQPYEQYF. In DNA, the CDR3 is TGCAGCGTTTCAGGACAGCCCTACGAGCAGTACTTC.

The table lists this clone with a count of one. Other nucleotide sequences from this sample produce the same CDR3. V is TRBV30 and J is TRBJ2-2; D remains ambiguous. Germline values: CDR1 GTSNPN, CDR2 SVGIG (reference sequence). CDR3 length: 13 amino acids. Trimming took 0 bases from V and 2 from J, leaving 4 bases between them. The CDR3 reads CAWSVLNTGELFF. For the CDR3, the DNA is TGTGCCTGGAGTGTATTAAACACCGGGGAGCTGTTTTTT.

The V call is TRBV13, the J call TRBJ2-5; 7 bases align to TRBD2. CDR3 length: 14 amino acids. V dropped 3 bases and J dropped 2; count of bases not matched to a gene: 3. The germline gives CDR1 PRHDT, CDR2 FYEKMQ (reference sequence). For the CDR3, the DNA is TGTGCCAGCAGCTTGCTAGCGGCACAAGAGACCCAGTACTTC. Its translation: CASSLLAAQETQYF.

V and J are TRBV27 and TRBJ1-2; 12 nucleotides match TRBD1. Unmatched junction bases numbered 7, after V lost 6 bases and J lost 2 bases. CDR3 length: 16 amino acids. Germline V gives CDR1 MNHEY, CDR2 SMNVEV (reference sequence). CDR3 region: CASRGTGGERNYGYTF. The DNA for the CDR3 is TGTGCCAGCAGGGGGACAGGGGGCGAACGAAACTATGGCTACACCTTC.

The chain uses TRBV7-8 and TRBJ2-7; no clear D gene. Germline CDR1 reads SGHVS; CDR2 reads FQNEAQ. Trimming pared 2 bases from V and 6 bases from J, leaving 8 bases between. The length of the CDR3 is 12 residues. This CDR3 reads CASSLSWGEQYF. As DNA, the CDR3 is TGTGCCAGCAGCTTAAGTTGGGGCGAGCAGTACTTC. The whole variable domain, remainder taken from reference TRBV7-8 and TRBJ2-7, is GAGVSQSPRYKVAKRGQDVALRCDPISGHVSLFWYQQALGQGPEFLTYFQNEAQLDKSGLPSDRFFAERPEGSVSTLKIQRTQQEDSAVYLCASSLSWGEQYFGPGTRLTVT.

The chain combines TRBV6-5 with TRBJ2-1, with D perhaps TRBD2 (5 bases). The V end was cut by 4 bases, the J end by 0 bases, with 10 bases between. The CDR3 length is 15 residues. CDR1 and CDR2 from the germline V gene are MNHEY and SVGAGI. CDR3 nucleotides: TGTGCCAGCAGTTCGAGCGGAGGCTCCTACAATGAGCAGTTCTTC. It codes for CASSSSGGSYNEQFF.

The chain recombines TRBV11-2 with TRBJ2-3, with D possibly being TRBD2 (6 bases). Trimming stripped 5 bases from V and 2 bases from J, with 17 bases between. The CDR3 has 16 amino acids. Germline values: CDR1 SGHAT, CDR2 FQNNGV. Written as DNA, the CDR3 is TGTGCCAGCAGCACCCCGACTAGTTTTCACACAGATACGCAGTATTTT. This translates into CASSTPTSFHTDTQYF.

This chain uses TRBV6-5 with TRBJ2-7; 11 nucleotides agree with TRBD2. V lost 2 bases to trimming and J lost 6 bases; unmatched junction nucleotides: 0. The germline V gene has CDR1 MNHEY and CDR2 SVGAGI. The CDR3 runs 13 residues. In DNA form, the CDR3 reads TGTGCCAGCAGTTACACTAGCGGGAGCGAGCAGTACTTC. It encodes CASSYTSGSEQYF.

J is TRBJ1-1 and V is TRBV5-1, with 7 bases identical to TRBD1. In germline, CDR1 is SGHRS, CDR2 YFSETQ. The V segment lost 4 bases and the J segment 3 bases; nucleotides outside the gene matches: 6. This CDR3 region has 14 residues. The CDR3 loop reads CASSPFRGDTEAFF. CDR3 nucleotides: TGCGCCAGCAGCCCGTTCAGGGGGGACACTGAAGCTTTCTTT.

This clone was detected only a few times. The chain couples TRBV9 to TRBJ1-6; TRBD1 might be the D (6 bases). The germline V and J ends were trimmed by 4 bases and 7 bases, with 12 bases remaining between them. CDR1 and CDR2 from the germline V gene are SGDLS and YYNGEE. This CDR3 region has 14 residues. As DNA, the CDR3 is TGTGCCAGCAGCTCCACAGGGTACAATTCACCCCTCCACTTT. Protein sequence: CASSSTGYNSPLHF.

With regard to this clone: Other DNA sequences in the sample encode the same CDR3. The rearrangement joins TRBV6-5 to TRBJ2-7, with D possibly matching TRBD1 (5 bases). Germline V lookup: CDR1 MNHEY, CDR2 SVGAGI. The CDR3 runs to 13 residues. Between the trimmed V and J ends, which lost 0 bases and 2 bases, there was a span of 5 bases. CDR3 loop: CASSYSDTYEQYF. CDR3 DNA sequence: TGTGCCAGCAGTTACTCGGACACCTACGAGCAGTACTTC.

This rearrangement joins TRBV11-2 to TRBJ1-4, with 7 bases identical to TRBD1. The junction had 6 bases not matched to a gene; V was cut back by 5 bases and J by 3 bases. Germline loops: CDR1 SGHAT, CDR2 FQNNGV. This CDR3 region has 15 residues. As DNA, the CDR3 is TGTGCCAGCAGCCCCACAGGGGACTCTAATGAAAAACTGTTTTTT. Residues: CASSPTGDSNEKLFF.

V is TRBV14 and J is TRBJ1-1, with no clear D. Trimming stripped 0 bases from V and 0 bases from J, with 14 bases between. Germline V lookup: CDR1 SGHDN, CDR2 FVKESK. The CDR3 is 17 amino acids. CDR3 in amino acids: CASSQDPDGYMNTEAFF. The DNA for the CDR3 is TGTGCCAGCAGCCAAGATCCGGACGGCTACATGAACACTGAAGCTTTCTTT.

A single count supports this clone. This CDR3 is also generated by other DNA sequences in the sample. The chain carries TRBV7-9 and TRBJ1-1; D is undetermined. Germline assignment: CDR1 SEHNR and CDR2 FQNEAQ (reference sequence). Trimming shortened V by 5 bases and J by 4 bases, and 8 bases separated the two germline ends. There are 12 residues in the CDR3. The CDR3 DNA sequence: TGTGCCAGCAGCCGCTTAGGCACTGAAGCTTTCTTT. It translates to CASSRLGTEAFF.

This rearrangement joins TRBV11-2 to TRBJ2-7; D is perhaps TRBD1 (6 bases). V gave up 3 bases and J gave up 3 bases, with 18 bases separating them. The CDR3 spans 16 residues. Germline assignment: CDR1 SGHAT and CDR2 FQNNGV. The CDR3 sequence is CASSLVTGIGFYEQYF. The CDR3 DNA reads as TGTGCCAGCAGCTTGGTAACAGGGATCGGATTCTACGAGCAGTACTTC. The full variable domain, in which reference TRBV11-2 and TRBJ2-7 provide the parts outside the CDR3, is EAGVAQSPRYKIIEKRQSVAFWCNPISGHATLYWYQQILGQGPKLLIQFQNNGVVDDSQLPKDRFSAERLKGVDSTLKIQPAKLEDSAVYLCASSLVTGIGFYEQYFGPGTRLTVT.

V gene TRBV29-1 combines with J gene TRBJ2-1; D not resolved. V was trimmed by 3 bases and J by 8 bases, leaving 5 bases between them. Germline V gene sequence: CDR1 SQVTM, CDR2 ANQGSEA. CDR3 length equals 10 residues. The chain's CDR3 is CSVDRDEQFF. The CDR3 nucleotides are TGCAGCGTTGATCGGGATGAGCAGTTCTTC.

CDR3 in DNA: TGTGCCAGTAGTACCGGACTAGTCGGTGAGCAGTTCTTC. It specifies CASSTGLVGEQFF. The chain links TRBV19 to TRBJ2-1, with 7 bases lining up with TRBD2. Trimming cost V 4 bases and J 9 bases; bases outside gene matches: 6. This CDR3 spans 13 amino acids. The germline gives CDR1 LNHDA, CDR2 SQIVND (reference sequence). The whole variable domain, remainder taken from reference TRBV19 and TRBJ2-1, is DGGITQSPKYLFRKEGQNVTLSCEQNLNHDAMYWYRQDPGQGLRLIYYSQIVNDFQKGDIAEGYSVSREKKESFPLTVTSAQKNPTAFYLCASSTGLVGEQFFGPGTRLTVL.

The chain couples TRBV15 to TRBJ2-3; D call uncertain. The length of the CDR3 is 14 residues. The V and J ends lost 0 bases and 5 bases respectively, with 9 bases between them. The germline V gene has CDR1 LNHNV and CDR2 YYDKDF (reference sequence). Here the CDR3 DNA reads TGTGCCACCAGCAGAGATCTATGGCTAGATACGCAGTATTTT. Translating it yields CATSRDLWLDTQYF.

The sample holds one count of this clone. The chain is built from TRBV29-1 and TRBJ2-5; maybe TRBD1 (5 bases). Germline CDR1 is SQVTM and CDR2 is ANQGSEA. This CDR3 is 12 amino acids long. Trimming left V 2 bases short and J 4 bases short, with 8 bases between. The CDR3 DNA is TGCAGCGTTGAATCCAGGGCAGAGACCCAGTACTTC. This gives the protein CSVESRAETQYF.